This T cell receptor beta chain was sequenced in a study of cytomegalovirus exposure and HLA in healthy donors. Broader study findings: A later analysis reportedly identified an Asian-associated ancestry cluster as carrying fewer N-insertions than the roughly 700-donor mean. TCR beta chain V- and J-gene trimming was linked, in a later analysis, to a missense variant in DCLRE1C.

The V and J ends lost 7 bases and 7 bases respectively, with 20 bases between them. CDR1 and CDR2 from the germline V gene are MNHNS and SASEGT. The CDR3 has 15 amino acids. Concerning this clone: Its antigen remains unknown.

In the PCR, 60 Vbeta and 13 Jbeta primers were used. The protocol was immunoSEQ multiplex PCR, while the TCRdb copy is restricted to in-frame clones and leaves out a portion. The sample lists 160,000 or so clones, over 80% seen once, with roughly 1.4% in the top ten. V usage is TRBV6-1 and J usage is TRBJ1-5; D is uncertain. The sample consisted of PBMCs. The sequence derives from a woman aged 18-29 years in good health and CMV-seronegative. The CDR3 spells CASTQPSAGYQPQHF. The CDR3 bases are TGTGCCAGCACACAACCCAGCGCGGGTTACCAGCCCCAGCATTTT.